This T cell receptor beta chain was sequenced in a study of shared clonotypes between healthy human individuals. Study at large: Per donor, CD8 memory used one plate, CD8 naive used two, CD4 memory used three and CD4 naive used three.

Profiled with immunoSEQ multiplex PCR; TCRdb holds only in-frame clones, not every one. The sample includes nearly 750,000 clones, over 55% of them seen just once. General study results and limits: Clonotypes not shared had lower generation probabilities than those common to all four donors.

Germline CDR1 reads SGDLS; CDR2 reads YYNGEE. This CDR3 has 14 residues. Trimming removed 0 bases from V and 6 bases from J, with 11 bases in between. A word on this clone: Its antigen is unknown. The sample carries other DNA sequences with the same CDR3.

The source is a woman aged 25 to 45 in good health. The sample was memory CD4+ T cells sorted from blood. Subset noted: CD45RA-negative fraction. V usage is TRBV9 and J usage is TRBJ2-3, with D perhaps being TRBD1 or TRBD2 (6 bases each). The CDR3 DNA reads TGTGCCAGCAGCGTAGGAGGGGGGTCGGATACGCAGTATTTT. It encodes CASSVGGGSDTQYF.